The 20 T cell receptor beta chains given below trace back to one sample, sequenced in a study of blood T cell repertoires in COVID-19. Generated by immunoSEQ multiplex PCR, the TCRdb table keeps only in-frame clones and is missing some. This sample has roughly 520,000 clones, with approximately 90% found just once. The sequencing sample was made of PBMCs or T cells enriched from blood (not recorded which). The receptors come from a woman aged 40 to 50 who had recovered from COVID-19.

For the CDR3, the DNA is TGTGCCAGCACCCCGCTTACAGGGAATCAGCCCCAGCATTTT. Translated: CASTPLTGNQPQHF. The V call is TRBV6-2 or TRBV6-3, the J call TRBJ1-5, with a weak D call TRBD1 (6 bases). Between the trimmed V and J ends, which lost 7 bases and 4 bases, there was a span of 14 bases. This CDR3 spans 14 amino acids. The germline V gene encodes CDR1 MNHEY and CDR2 SVGEGT.

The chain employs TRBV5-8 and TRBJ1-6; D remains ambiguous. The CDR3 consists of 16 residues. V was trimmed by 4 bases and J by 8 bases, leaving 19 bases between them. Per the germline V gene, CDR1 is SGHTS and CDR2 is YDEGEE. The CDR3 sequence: CASSPREPPPYSPLHF. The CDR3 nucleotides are TGTGCCAGCAGCCCACGGGAGCCCCCACCTTATTCACCCCTCCACTTT.

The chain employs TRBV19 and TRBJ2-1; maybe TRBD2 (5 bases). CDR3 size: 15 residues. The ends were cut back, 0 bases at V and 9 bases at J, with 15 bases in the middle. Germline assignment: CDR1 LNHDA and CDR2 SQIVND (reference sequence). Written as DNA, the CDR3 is TGTGCCAGTAGTATAGAGCGAGCGGCGACGGGTGAGCAGTTCTTC. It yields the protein CASSIERAATGEQFF.

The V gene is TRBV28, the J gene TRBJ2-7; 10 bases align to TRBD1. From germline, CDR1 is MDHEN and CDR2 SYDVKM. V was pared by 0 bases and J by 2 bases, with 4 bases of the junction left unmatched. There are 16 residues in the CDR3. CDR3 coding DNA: TGTGCCAGCAGTTTATGGGGACAGGGGATAGCCTACGAGCAGTACTTC. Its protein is CASSLWGQGIAYEQYF.

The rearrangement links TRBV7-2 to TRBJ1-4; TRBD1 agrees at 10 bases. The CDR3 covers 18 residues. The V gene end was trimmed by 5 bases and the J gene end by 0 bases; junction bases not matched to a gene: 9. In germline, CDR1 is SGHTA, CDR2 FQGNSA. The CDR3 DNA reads TGTGCCAGCAGCCTACTAGGACAGGGGGGACCAACTAATGAAAAACTGTTTTTT. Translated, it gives CASSLLGQGGPTNEKLFF.

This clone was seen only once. The CDR3 DNA reads TGTGCCAGCAGGAGGAACCGGGACACTGAAGCTTTCTTT. This gives the protein CASRRNRDTEAFF. This sequence joins TRBV25-1 and TRBJ1-1; D is ambiguous. CDR3 length: 13 residues. Germline V lookup: CDR1 MGHDK, CDR2 SYGVNS. V was trimmed by 6 bases and J by 3 bases, leaving 11 bases between them.

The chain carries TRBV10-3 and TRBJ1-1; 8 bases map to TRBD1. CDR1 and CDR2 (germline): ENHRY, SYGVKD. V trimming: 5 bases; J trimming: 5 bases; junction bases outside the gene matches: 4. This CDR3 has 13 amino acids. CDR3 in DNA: TGTGCCATCAGTACAGGGGGGGAAACTGAAGCTTTCTTT. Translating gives CAISTGGETEAFF.

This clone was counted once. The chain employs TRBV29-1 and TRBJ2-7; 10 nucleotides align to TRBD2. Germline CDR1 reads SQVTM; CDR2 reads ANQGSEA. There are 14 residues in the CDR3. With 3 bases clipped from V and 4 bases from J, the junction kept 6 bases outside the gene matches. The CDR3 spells CSVDASGSPYEQYF. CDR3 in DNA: TGCAGCGTTGACGCTAGCGGGAGTCCTTACGAGCAGTACTTC.

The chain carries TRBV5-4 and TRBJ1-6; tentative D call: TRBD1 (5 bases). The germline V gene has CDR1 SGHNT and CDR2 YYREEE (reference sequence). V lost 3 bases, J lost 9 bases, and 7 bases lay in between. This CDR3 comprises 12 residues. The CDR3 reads CASSSRVSPLHF. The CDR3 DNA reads TGTGCCAGCAGCTCCAGGGTTTCACCCCTCCACTTT.

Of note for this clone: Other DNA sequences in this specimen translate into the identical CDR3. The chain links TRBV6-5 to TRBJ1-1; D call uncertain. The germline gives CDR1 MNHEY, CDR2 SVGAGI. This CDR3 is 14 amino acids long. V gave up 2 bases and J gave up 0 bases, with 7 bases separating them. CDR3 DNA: TGTGCCAGCAGTTACGGAGGGTTGAACACTGAAGCTTTCTTT. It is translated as CASSYGGLNTEAFF.

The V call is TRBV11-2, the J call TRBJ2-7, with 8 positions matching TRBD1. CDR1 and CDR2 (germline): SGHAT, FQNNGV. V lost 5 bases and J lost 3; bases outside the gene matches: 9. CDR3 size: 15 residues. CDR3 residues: CASSPRGQGFYEQYF. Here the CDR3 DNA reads TGTGCCAGCAGCCCCCGCGGACAGGGATTCTACGAGCAGTACTTC.

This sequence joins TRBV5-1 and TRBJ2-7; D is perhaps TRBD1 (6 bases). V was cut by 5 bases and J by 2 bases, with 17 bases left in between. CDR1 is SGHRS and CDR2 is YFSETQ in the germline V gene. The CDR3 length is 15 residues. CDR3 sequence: CASSPGVSRTYEQYF. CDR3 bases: TGCGCCAGCAGTCCAGGGGTTAGCAGAACCTACGAGCAGTACTTC. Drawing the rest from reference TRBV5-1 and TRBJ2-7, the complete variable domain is KAGVTQTPRYLIKTRGQQVTLSCSPISGHRSVSWYQQTPGQGLQFLFEYFSETQRNKGNFPGRFSGRQFSNSRSEMNVSTLELGDSALYLCASSPGVSRTYEQYFGPGTRLTVT.

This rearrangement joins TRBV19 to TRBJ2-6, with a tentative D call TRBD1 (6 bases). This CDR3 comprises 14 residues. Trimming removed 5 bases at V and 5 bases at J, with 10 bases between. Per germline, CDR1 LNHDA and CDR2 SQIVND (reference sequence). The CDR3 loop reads CASSETGRANVLTF. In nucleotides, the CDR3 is TGTGCCAGTAGTGAAACAGGGAGGGCCAACGTCCTGACTTTC.

The CDR3 coding sequence is TGTGCCAGCAGCTTGGATAGGGGATTAGAGACCCAGTACTTC. Protein product: CASSLDRGLETQYF. This rearrangement joins TRBV5-8 to TRBJ2-5; maybe TRBD1 (5 bases). Per germline, CDR1 SGHTS and CDR2 YDEGEE. This CDR3 has 14 residues. The V end was cut by 0 bases, the J end by 4 bases, with 10 bases between.

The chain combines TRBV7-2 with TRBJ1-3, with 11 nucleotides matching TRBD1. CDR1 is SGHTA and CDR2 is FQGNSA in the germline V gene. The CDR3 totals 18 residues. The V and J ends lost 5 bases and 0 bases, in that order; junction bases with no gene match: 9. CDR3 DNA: TGTGCCAGCAGCCTCCGGGACAGGGGGATTTACTCTGGAAACACCATATATTTT. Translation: CASSLRDRGIYSGNTIYF.

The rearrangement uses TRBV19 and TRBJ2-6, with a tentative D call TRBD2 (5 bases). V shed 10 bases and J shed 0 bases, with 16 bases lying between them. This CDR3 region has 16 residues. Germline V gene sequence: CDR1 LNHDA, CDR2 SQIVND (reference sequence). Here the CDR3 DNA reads TGTGCCACCACGAGGTCCGGGAACTCTGGGGCCAACGTCCTGACTTTC. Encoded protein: CATTRSGNSGANVLTF.

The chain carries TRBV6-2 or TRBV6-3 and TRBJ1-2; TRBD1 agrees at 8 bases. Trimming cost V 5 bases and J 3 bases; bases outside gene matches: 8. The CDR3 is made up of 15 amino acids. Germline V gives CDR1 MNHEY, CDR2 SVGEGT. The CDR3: CASSETGDRYYGYTF. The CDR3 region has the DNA TGTGCCAGCAGTGAGACAGGGGATCGTTACTATGGCTACACCTTC.

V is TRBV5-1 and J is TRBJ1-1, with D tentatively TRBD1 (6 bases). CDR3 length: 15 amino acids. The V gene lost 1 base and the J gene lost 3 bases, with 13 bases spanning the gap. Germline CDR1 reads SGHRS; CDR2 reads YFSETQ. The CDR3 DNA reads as TGCGCCAGCAGCTTGATGGGACAAGGGGACACTGAAGCTTTCTTT. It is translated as CASSLMGQGDTEAFF.

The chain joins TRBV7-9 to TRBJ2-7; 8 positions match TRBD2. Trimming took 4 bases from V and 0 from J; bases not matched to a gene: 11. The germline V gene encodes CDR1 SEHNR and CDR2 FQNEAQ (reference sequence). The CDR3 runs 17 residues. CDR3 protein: CASSSLQGGRPSYEQYF. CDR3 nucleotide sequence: TGTGCCAGCAGCTCCCTTCAGGGCGGGAGGCCCTCCTACGAGCAGTACTTC.

The DNA of the CDR3 is TGTGCCAGCAGCCGGGGGCTGGCGGGAGGGGTGGATGAGCAGTTCTTC. It codes for CASSRGLAGGVDEQFF. The chain combines TRBV4-2 with TRBJ2-1; 9 bases line up with TRBD2. The CDR3 extends over 16 amino acids. V lost 4 bases to trimming and J lost 8 bases; unmatched junction nucleotides: 12. CDR1 is LGHNA and CDR2 is YNFKEQ in the germline V gene.